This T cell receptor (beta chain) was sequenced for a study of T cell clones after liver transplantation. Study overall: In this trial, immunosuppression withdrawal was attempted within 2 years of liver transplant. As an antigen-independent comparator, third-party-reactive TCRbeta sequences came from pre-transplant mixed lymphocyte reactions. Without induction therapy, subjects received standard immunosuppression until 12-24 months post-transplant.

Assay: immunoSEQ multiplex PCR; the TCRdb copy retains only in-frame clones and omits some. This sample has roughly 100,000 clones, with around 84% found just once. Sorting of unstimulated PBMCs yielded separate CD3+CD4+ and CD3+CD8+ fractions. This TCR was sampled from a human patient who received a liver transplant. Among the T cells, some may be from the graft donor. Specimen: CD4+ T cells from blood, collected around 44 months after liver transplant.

CDR3 sequence (DNA): TGTGCCAGCAGCTTAGAAACAGGGTACAATGAGCAGTTCTTC. This encodes CASSLETGYNEQFF. This chain connects TRBV7-9 to TRBJ2-1; maybe TRBD1 (6 bases). Trimming left V 1 base short and J 4 bases short, with 8 bases between. The germline V gene encodes CDR1 SEHNR and CDR2 FQNEAQ (reference sequence). The CDR3 totals 14 residues.